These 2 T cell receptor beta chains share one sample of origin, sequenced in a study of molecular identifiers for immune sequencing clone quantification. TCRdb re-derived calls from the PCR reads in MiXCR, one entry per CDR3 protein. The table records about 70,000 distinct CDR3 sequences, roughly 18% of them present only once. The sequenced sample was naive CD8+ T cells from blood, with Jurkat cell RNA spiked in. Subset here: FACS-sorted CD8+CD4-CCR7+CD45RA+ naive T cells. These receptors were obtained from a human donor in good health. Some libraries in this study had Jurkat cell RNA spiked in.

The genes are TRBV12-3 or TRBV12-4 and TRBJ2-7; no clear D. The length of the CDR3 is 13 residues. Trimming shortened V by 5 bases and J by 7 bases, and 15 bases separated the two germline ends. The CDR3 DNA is TGTGCCAGCAGTAACTTACAATTAGGGGAGCAGTACTTC. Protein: CASSNLQLGEQYF.

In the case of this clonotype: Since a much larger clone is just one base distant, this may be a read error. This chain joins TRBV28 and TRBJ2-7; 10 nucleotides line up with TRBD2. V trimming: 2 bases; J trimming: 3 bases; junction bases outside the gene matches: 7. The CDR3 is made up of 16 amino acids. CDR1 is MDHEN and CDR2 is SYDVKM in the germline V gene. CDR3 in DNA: TGTGCCAGCAGTTTAGGGGGGACTAGCGAATACTACGAGCAGTACTTC. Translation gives CASSLGGTSEYYEQYF.